Following are 12 T cell receptor beta chains from one sample sequenced in a study of technical replicates of blood from a few donors. Method: immunoSEQ multiplex PCR; TCRdb's copy keeps in-frame clones and lacks some. The repertoire holds about 81,000 clones, with under 97% as singletons. Sequencing was performed on T cells isolated from PBMCs. The receptors here all came from a human donor in good health.

This rearrangement joins TRBV10-1 to TRBJ1-3, with no clear D. V was cut by 10 bases and J by 0 bases, with 13 bases left in between. This CDR3 contains 14 residues. Per the germline V gene, CDR1 is WNHNN and CDR2 is SYGVQD (reference sequence). CDR3: CATAPGNSGNTIYF. In DNA form, the CDR3 reads TGCGCCACCGCCCCCGGGAACTCTGGAAACACCATATATTTT.

The chain is built from TRBV28 and TRBJ2-1; no reliable D call. Trimming cost V 5 bases and J 6 bases, with 5 bases left between them. This CDR3 has 11 amino acids. CDR1 and CDR2 from the germline V gene are MDHEN and SYDVKM. The CDR3 loop is CASSQFNEQFF. CDR3 DNA sequence: TGTGCCAGCAGTCAATTCAATGAGCAGTTCTTC.

V usage is TRBV7-2 and J usage is TRBJ2-7; D is possibly TRBD1 (5 bases). This CDR3 region has 18 residues. V lost 2 bases and J lost 2, with 22 bases in between. Germline V gene sequence: CDR1 SGHTA, CDR2 FQGNSA. CDR3 DNA sequence: TGTGCCAGCAGCTTAAGTGGAGAAGGTGGGGCCTACGCCTACGAGCAGTACTTC. Translating it yields CASSLSGEGGAYAYEQYF.

The V call is TRBV5-1, the J call TRBJ2-1, with 12 bases lining up with TRBD2. This CDR3 contains 18 residues. V gave up 1 base and J gave up 9 bases; unmatched junction bases: 14. Germline V CDR1 and CDR2: SGHRS, YFSETQ. The CDR3 is CASSLPLAGGVGTVEQFF. DNA for the CDR3: TGCGCCAGCAGCTTGCCTCTAGCGGGAGGGGTTGGTACGGTTGAGCAGTTCTTC.

The chain links TRBV30 to TRBJ2-3; the D is unclear. V shed 5 bases and J shed 2 bases, with 14 bases lying between them. This CDR3 spans 14 amino acids. The germline gives CDR1 GTSNPN, CDR2 SVGIG (reference sequence). The DNA for the CDR3 is TGTGCCTGGCGCGGAACTATACCCACAGATACGCAGTATTTT. Amino acid sequence: CAWRGTIPTDTQYF.

Only one count was recorded for this clone. The chain carries TRBV5-1 and TRBJ2-2; 8 positions agree with TRBD2. This CDR3 is 12 amino acids long. Germline CDR1 SGHRS, CDR2 YFSETQ. V trimming: 4 bases; J trimming: 7 bases; junction bases outside the gene matches: 0. The CDR3 nucleotides read TGCGCCAGCAGCCTAGCGGGCGGGGAGCTGTTTTTT. Protein: CASSLAGGELFF.

This rearrangement joins TRBV29-1 to TRBJ2-7, with D possibly matching TRBD2 (7 bases). The germline CDR1 and CDR2 sequences are SQVTM and ANQGSEA. This CDR3 has 12 residues. Trimming cost V 8 bases and J 5 bases, with 16 bases left between them. CDR3 region: CSSRGGGDEQYF. The CDR3 region has the DNA TGCAGCAGCCGGGGAGGGGGTGACGAGCAGTACTTC.

The V and J genes are TRBV19 and TRBJ1-1; maybe TRBD1 (5 bases). Trimming removed 5 bases at V and 5 bases at J, with 15 bases between. Per germline, CDR1 LNHDA and CDR2 SQIVND (reference sequence). This CDR3 is 14 amino acids long. In DNA form, the CDR3 reads TGTGCCAGTAGTGCCGACAGTGATGGTACTGAAGCTTTCTTT. Protein sequence: CASSADSDGTEAFF.

This chain's CDR3 is CASSLRAGGPSEQFF. The CDR3 DNA reads TGTGCCAGCAGCTTGAGGGCGGGAGGGCCCAGTGAGCAGTTCTTC. The rearrangement joins TRBV5-4 to TRBJ2-1, with TRBD2 matching 9 bases. J was trimmed by 9 bases and V by 1 base; bases with no gene match: 8. Germline V gene sequence: CDR1 SGHNT, CDR2 YYREEE (reference sequence). The CDR3 has 15 residues.

This chain links TRBV18 with TRBJ2-7; TRBD1 is a possible D gene (6 bases). Trimming left V 1 base short and J 2 bases short, with 6 bases between. The CDR3 has 13 amino acids. Germline loops: CDR1 KGHSH, CDR2 LQKENI. The CDR3 DNA reads TGTGCCAGCTCACCACAGGGGGCCTACGAGCAGTACTTC. It translates to CASSPQGAYEQYF.

This rearrangement joins TRBV7-3 to TRBJ2-2, with D possibly matching TRBD2 (5 bases). CDR3 length: 13 amino acids. V was shortened by 4 bases and J by 7 bases, with 10 bases between the two germline ends. The germline gives CDR1 SGHTA, CDR2 FQGTGA. CDR3 in DNA: TGTGCCAGCAGCTCGAGGGCTGACGGGGAGCTGTTTTTT. Translating gives CASSSRADGELFF.

The chain links TRBV6-4 to TRBJ2-3; 7 bases map to TRBD2. V shed 0 bases, J shed 6 bases, and the junction held 6 bases outside the gene matches. Germline V gene lookup returns CDR1 MRHNA and CDR2 SNTAGT. The length of the CDR3 is 15 residues. The CDR3 region has the DNA TGTGCCAGCAGTGACTCGAGTGCGGGGGTCGATACGCAGTATTTT. Translated, it gives CASSDSSAGVDTQYF.